This T cell receptor (beta chain) was captured in a study of T cell responses to AZD1222 COVID-19 vaccine. Study background: Pooled together were second doses at about 4 or about 12 weeks. Study-wide results and caveats: Spike-specific TCR breadth and depth rose after two AZD1222 doses. Mostly white British, mostly female donors; authors suggested clonal diversity may be underestimated. Regions 160-218 and 743-854 held dominance among vaccine-associated CD4 TCRs, which spanned spike.

As for this clone: Its antigen is as yet unknown.

This CDR3 region has 14 residues. The V end lost 8 bases, the J end lost 6 bases, and 16 bases lay between the germline ends. Per germline, CDR1 MDHEN and CDR2 SYDVKM. Only in-frame clones appear in the TCRdb table, and some are missing; sequencing was by immunoSEQ multiplex PCR. The table shows 70,000 or so clones, with around 87% occurring only once. The chain combines TRBV28 with TRBJ2-2, with unresolved D. This clonotype originated in an adult in good health. Material: peripheral blood, obtained on day 0 of AZD1222 vaccination. Here the CDR3 reads CASFGSLLSGELFF. The CDR3 bases are TGTGCCAGCTTCGGGTCCTTACTCTCCGGGGAGCTGTTTTTT.